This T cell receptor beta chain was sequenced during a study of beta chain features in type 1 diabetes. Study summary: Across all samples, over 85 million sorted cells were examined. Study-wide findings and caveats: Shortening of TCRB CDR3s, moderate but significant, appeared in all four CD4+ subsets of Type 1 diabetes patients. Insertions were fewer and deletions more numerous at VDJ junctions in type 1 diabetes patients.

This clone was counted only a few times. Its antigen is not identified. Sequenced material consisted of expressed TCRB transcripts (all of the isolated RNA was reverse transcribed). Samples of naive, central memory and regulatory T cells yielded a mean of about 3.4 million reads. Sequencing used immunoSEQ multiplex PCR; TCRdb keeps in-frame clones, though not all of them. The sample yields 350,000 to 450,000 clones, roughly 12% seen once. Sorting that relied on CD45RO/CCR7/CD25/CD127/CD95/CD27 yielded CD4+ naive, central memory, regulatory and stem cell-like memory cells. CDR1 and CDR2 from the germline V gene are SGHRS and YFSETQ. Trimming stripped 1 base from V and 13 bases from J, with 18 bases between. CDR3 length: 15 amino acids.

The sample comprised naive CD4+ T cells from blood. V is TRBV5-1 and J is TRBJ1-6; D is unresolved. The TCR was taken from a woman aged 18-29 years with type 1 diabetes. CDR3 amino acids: CASSLFPANVSPLHF. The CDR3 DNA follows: TGCGCCAGCAGCTTGTTTCCAGCGAACGTTTCGCCCCTCCACTTT.